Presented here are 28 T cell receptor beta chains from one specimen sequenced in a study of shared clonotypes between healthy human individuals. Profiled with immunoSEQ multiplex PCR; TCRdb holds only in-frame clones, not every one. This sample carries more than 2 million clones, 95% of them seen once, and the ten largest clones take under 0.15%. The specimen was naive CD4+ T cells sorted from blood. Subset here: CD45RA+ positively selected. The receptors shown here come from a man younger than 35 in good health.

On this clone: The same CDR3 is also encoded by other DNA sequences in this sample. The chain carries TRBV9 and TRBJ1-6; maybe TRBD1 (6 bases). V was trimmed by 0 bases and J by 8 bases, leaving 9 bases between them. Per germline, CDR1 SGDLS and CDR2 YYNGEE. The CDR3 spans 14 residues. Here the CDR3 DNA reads TGTGCCAGCAGCGTAGACAGGGTGGATTCACCCCTCCACTTT. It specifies CASSVDRVDSPLHF.

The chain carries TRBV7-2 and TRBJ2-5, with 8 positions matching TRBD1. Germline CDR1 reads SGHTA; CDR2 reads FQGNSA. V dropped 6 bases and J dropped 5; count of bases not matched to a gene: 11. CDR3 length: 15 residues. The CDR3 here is CASRNGQGLGETQYF. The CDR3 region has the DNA TGTGCCAGCAGGAATGGACAGGGCCTAGGGGAGACCCAGTACTTC.

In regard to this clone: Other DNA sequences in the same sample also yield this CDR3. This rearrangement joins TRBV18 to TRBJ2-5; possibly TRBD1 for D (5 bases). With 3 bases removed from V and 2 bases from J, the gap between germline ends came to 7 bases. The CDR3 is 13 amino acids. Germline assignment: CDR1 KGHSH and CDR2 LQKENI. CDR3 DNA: TGTGCCAGCTCACCGACAGTACAAGAGACCCAGTACTTC. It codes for CASSPTVQETQYF. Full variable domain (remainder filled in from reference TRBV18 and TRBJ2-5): NAGVMQNPRHLVRRRGQEARLRCSPMKGHSHVYWYRQLPEEGLKFMVYLQKENIIDESGMPKERFSAEFPKEGPSILRIQQVVRGDSAAYFCASSPTVQETQYFGPGTRLLVL.

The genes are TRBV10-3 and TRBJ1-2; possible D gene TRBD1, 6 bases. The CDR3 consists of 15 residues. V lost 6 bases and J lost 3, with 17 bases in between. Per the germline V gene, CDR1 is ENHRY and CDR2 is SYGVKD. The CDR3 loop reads CAIRSQGPGDYGYTF. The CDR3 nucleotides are TGTGCCATCAGAAGTCAGGGGCCCGGGGACTATGGCTACACCTTC.

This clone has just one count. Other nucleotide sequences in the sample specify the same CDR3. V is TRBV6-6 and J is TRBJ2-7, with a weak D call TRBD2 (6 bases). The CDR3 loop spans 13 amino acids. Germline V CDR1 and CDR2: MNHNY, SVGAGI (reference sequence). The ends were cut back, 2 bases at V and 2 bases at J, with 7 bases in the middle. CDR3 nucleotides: TGTGCCAGCAGTTACGGAGGGACCTACGAGCAGTACTTC. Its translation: CASSYGGTYEQYF.

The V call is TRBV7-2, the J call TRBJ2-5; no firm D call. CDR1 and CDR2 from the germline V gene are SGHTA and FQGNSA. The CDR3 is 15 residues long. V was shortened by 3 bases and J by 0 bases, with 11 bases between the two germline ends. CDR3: CASSLPVEYQETQYF. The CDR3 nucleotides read TGTGCCAGCAGCTTGCCGGTAGAGTACCAAGAGACCCAGTACTTC.

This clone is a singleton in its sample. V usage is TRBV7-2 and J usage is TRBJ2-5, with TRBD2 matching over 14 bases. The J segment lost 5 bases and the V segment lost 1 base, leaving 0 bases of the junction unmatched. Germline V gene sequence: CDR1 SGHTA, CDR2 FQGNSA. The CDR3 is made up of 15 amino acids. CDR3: CASSLGTSGGETQYF. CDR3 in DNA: TGTGCCAGCAGCTTAGGGACTAGCGGGGGGGAGACCCAGTACTTC.

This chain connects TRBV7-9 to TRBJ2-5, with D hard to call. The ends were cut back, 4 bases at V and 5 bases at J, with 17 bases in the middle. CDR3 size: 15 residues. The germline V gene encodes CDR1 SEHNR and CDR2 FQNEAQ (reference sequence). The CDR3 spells CASSSVPVTRETQYF. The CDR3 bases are TGTGCCAGCAGCTCTGTTCCGGTCACACGGGAGACCCAGTACTTC.

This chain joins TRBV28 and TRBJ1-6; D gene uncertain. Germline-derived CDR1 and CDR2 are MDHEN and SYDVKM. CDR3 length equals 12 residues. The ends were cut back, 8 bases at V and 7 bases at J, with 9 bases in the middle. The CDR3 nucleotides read TGTGCCAGCGGGAAAGGCAATTCACCCCTCCACTTT. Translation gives CASGKGNSPLHF.

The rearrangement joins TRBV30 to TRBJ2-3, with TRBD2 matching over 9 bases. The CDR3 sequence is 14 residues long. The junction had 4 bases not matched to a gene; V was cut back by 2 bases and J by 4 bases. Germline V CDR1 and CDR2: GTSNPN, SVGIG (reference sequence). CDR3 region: CAWSLGGGADTQYF. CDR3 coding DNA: TGTGCCTGGAGTTTGGGCGGGGGGGCAGATACGCAGTATTTT.

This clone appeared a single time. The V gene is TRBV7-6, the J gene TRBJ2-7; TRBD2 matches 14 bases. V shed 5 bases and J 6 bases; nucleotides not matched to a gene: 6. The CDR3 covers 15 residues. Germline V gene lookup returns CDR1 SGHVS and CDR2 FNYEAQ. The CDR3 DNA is TGTGCCAGCAGCCCGGGGACTAGCGGGAGTAGCGAGCAGTACTTC. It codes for CASSPGTSGSSEQYF. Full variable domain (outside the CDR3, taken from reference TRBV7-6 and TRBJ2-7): GAGVSQSPRYKVTKRGQDVALRCDPISGHVSLYWYRQALGQGPEFLTYFNYEAQQDKSGLPNDRFSAERPEGSISTLTIQRTEQRDSAMYRCASSPGTSGSSEQYFGPGTRLTVT.

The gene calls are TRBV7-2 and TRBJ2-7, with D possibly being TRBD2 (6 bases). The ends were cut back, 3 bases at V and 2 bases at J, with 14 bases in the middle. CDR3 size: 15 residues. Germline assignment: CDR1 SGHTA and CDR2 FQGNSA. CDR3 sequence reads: CASSLGIAVAYEQYF. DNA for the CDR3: TGTGCCAGCAGCTTGGGAATAGCGGTGGCCTACGAGCAGTACTTC.

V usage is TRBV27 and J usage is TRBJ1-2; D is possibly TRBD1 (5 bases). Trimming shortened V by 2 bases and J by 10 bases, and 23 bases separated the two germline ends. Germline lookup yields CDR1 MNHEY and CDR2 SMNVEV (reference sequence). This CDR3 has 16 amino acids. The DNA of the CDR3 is TGTGCCAGCAGTTTAACCTCACGGCCCAGGGAAGGAATCTACACCTTC. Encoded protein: CASSLTSRPREGIYTF.

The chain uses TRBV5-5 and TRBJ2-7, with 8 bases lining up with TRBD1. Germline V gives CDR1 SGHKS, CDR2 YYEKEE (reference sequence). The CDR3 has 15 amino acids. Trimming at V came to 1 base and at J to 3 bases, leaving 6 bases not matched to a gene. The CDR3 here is CASSLYGTGVYEQYF. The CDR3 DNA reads TGTGCCAGCAGCTTGTATGGGACAGGAGTCTACGAGCAGTACTTC.

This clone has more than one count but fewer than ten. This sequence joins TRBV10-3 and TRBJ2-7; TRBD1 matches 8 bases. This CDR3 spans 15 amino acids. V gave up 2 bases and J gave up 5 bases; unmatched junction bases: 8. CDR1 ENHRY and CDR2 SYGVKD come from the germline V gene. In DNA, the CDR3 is TGTGCCATCAGTGAGGTTCCAGGGGGCGAAGACGAGCAGTACTTC. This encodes CAISEVPGGEDEQYF.

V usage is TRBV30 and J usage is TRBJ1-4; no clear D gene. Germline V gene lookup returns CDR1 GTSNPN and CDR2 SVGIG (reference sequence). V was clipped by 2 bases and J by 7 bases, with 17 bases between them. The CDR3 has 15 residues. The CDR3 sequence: CAWSLPGLGGEKLFF. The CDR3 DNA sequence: TGTGCCTGGAGTTTACCGGGCCTGGGCGGTGAAAAACTGTTTTTT.

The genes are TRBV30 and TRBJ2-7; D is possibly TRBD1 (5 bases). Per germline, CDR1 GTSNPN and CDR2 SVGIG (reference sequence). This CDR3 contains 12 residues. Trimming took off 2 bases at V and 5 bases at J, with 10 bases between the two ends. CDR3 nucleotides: TGTGCCTGGAGTAATTCAGGGAACGAGCAGTACTTC. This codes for CAWSNSGNEQYF.

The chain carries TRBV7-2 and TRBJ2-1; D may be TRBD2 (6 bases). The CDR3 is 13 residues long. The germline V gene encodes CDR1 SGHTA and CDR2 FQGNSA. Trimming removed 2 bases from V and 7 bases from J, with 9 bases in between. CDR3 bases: TGTGCCAGCAGCTTAAGGAGGGTTAATGAGCAGTTCTTC. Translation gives CASSLRRVNEQFF.

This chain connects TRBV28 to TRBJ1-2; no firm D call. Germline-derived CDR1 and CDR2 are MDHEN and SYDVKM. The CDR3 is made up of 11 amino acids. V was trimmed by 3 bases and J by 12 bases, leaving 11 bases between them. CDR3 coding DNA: TGTGCCAGCAGTTTCTACGGTAGACACACCTTC. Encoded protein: CASSFYGRHTF.

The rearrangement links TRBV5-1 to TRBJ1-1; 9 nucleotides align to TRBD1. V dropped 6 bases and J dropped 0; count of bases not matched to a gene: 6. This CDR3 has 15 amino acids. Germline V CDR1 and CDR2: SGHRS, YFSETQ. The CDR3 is CASTPTGGLNTEAFF. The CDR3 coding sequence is TGCGCCAGCACTCCCACAGGGGGCCTGAACACTGAAGCTTTCTTT.

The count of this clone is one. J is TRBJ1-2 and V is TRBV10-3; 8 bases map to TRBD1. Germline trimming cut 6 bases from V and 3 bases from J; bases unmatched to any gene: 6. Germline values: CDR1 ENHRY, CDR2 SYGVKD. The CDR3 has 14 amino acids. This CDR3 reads CAISGQGVDYGYTF. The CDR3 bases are TGTGCCATCAGCGGACAGGGCGTAGACTATGGCTACACCTTC.

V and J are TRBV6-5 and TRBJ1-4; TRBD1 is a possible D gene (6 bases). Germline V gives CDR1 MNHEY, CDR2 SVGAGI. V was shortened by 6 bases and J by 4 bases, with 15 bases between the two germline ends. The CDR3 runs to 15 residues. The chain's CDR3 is CASSTSRGRNEKLFF. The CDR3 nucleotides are TGTGCCAGCAGCACTTCTCGGGGGCGTAATGAAAAACTGTTTTTT.

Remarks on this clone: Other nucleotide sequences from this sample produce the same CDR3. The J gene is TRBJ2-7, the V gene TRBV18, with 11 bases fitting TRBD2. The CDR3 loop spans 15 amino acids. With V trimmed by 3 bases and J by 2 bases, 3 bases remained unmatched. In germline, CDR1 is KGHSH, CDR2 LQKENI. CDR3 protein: CASSPGTSGTYEQYF. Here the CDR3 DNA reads TGTGCCAGCTCACCTGGGACTAGCGGTACCTACGAGCAGTACTTC.

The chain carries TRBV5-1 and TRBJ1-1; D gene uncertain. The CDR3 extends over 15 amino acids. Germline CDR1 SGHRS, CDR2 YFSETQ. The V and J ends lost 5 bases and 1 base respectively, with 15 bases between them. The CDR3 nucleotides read TGCGCCAGCAGGGAGGTGCCTGCTGGGAACACTGAAGCTTTCTTT. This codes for CASREVPAGNTEAFF.

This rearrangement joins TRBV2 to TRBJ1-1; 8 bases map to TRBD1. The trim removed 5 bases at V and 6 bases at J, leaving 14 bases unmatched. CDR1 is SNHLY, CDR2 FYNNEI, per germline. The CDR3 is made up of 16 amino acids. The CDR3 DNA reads TGTGCCAGCAGTTTCGACAGGGGAGGGAGTGACGCTGAAGCTTTCTTT. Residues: CASSFDRGGSDAEAFF.

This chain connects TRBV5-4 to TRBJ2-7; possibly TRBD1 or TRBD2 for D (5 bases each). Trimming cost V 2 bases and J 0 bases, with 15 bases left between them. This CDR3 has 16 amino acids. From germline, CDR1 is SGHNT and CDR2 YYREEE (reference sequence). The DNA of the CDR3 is TGTGCCAGCAGCTTATCGGGGACGTCGAGCTCCTACGAGCAGTACTTC. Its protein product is CASSLSGTSSSYEQYF.

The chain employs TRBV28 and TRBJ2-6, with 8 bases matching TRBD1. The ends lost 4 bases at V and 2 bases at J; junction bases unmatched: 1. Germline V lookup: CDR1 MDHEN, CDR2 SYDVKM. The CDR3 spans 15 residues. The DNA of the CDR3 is TGTGCCAGCAGTTCCAGGGGGCCTGGGGCCAACGTCCTGACTTTC. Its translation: CASSSRGPGANVLTF.

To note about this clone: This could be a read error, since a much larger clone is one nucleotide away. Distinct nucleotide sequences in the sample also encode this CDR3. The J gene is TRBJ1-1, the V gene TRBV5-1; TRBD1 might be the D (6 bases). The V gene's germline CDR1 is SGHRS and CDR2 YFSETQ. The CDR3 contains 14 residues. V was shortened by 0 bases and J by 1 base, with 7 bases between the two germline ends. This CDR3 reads CASSLAQGNTEAFF. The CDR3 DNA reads TGCGCCAGCAGCTTGGCACAGGGGAACACTGAAGCTTTCTTT.